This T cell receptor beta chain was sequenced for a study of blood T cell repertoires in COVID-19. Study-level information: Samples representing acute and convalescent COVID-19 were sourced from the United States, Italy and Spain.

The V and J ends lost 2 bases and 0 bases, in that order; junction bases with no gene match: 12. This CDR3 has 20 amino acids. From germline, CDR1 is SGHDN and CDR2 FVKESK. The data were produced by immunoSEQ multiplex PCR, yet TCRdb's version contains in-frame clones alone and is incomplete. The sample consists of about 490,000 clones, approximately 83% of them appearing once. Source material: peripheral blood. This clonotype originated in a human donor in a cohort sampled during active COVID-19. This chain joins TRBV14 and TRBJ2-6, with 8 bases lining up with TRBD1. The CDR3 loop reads CASSQFHSGTGTSGANVLTF. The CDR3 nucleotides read TGTGCCAGCAGCCAATTTCATTCCGGGACAGGAACCTCTGGGGCCAACGTCCTGACTTTC.